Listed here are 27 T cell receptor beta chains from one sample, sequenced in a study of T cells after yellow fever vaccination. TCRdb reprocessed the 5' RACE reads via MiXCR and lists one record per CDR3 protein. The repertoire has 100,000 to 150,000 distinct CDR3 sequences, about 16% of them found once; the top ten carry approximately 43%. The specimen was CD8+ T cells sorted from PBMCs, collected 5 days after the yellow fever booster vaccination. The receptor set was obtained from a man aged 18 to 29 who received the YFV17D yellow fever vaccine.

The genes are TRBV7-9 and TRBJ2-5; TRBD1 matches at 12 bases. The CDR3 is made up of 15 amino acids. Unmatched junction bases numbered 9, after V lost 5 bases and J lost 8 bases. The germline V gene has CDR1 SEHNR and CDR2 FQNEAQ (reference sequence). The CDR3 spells CASSLRDRGPGTQYF. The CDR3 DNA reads TGTGCCAGCAGCCTCCGGGACAGGGGGCCTGGAACCCAGTACTTC. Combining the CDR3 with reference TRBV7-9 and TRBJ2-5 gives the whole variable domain DTGVSQNPRHKITKRGQNVTFRCDPISEHNRLYWYRQTLGQGPEFLTYFQNEAQLEKSRLLSDRFSAERPKGSFSTLEIQRTEQGDSAMYLCASSLRDRGPGTQYFGPGTRLLVL.

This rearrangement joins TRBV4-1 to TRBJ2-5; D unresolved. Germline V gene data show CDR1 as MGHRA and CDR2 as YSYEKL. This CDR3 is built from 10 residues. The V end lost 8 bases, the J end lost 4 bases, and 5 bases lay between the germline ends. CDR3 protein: CASPPETQYF. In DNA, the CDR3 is TGCGCCAGCCCTCCAGAGACCCAGTACTTC.

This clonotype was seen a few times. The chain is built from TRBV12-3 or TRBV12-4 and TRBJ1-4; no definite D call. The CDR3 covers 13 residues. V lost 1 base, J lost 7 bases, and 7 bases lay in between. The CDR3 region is CASSLEGTEKLFF. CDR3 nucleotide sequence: TGTGCCAGCAGTTTAGAAGGCACTGAAAAACTGTTTTTT.

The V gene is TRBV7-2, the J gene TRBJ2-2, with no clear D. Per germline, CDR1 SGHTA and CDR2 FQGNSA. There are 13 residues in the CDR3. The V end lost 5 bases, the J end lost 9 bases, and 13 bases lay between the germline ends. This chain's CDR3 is CASSQPPRRELFF. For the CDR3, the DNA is TGTGCCAGCAGCCAGCCCCCCCGCCGGGAGCTGTTTTTT. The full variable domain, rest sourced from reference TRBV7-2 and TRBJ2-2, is GAGVSQSPSNKVTEKGKDVELRCDPISGHTALYWYRQSLGQGLEFLIYFQGNSAPDKSGLPSDRFSAERTGGSVSTLTIQRTQQEDSAVYLCASSQPPRRELFFGEGSRLTVL.

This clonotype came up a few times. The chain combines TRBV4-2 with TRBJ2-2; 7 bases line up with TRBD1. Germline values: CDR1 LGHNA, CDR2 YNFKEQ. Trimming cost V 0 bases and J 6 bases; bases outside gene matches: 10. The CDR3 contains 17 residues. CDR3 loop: CASSQEGEGGASGELFF. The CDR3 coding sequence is TGTGCCAGCAGCCAAGAGGGGGAAGGGGGCGCGTCCGGGGAGCTGTTTTTT.

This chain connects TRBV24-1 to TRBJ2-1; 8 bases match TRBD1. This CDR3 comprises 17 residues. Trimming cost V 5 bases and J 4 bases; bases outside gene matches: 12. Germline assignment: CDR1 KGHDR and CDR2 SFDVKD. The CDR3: CATSALKPGQAYNEQFF. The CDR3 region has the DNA TGTGCCACCAGTGCCCTCAAGCCGGGACAGGCATACAATGAGCAGTTCTTC.

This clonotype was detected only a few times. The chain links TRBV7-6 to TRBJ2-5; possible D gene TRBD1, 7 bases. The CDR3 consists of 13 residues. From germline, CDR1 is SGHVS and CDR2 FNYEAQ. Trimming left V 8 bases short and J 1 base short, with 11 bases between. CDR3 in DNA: TGTGCCAGCTGGGGGGACAGCCAAGAGACCCAGTACTTC. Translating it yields CASWGDSQETQYF.

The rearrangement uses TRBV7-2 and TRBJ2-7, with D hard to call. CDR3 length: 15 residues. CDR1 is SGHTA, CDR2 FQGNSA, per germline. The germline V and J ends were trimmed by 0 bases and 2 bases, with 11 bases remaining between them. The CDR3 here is CASSLANTEAYEQYF. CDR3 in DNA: TGTGCCAGCAGCTTAGCTAATACTGAGGCCTACGAGCAGTACTTC.

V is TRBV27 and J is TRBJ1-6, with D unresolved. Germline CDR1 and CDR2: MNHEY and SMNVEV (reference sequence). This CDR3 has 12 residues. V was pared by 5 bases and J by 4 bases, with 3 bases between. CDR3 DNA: TGTGCCAGCAGTGAATATAATTCACCCCTCCACTTT. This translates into CASSEYNSPLHF.

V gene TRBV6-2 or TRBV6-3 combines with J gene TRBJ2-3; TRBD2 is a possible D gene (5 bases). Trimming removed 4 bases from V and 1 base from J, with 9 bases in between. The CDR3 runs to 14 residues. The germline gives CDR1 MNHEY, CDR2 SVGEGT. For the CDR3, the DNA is TGTGCCAGCAGTTTCCTCGGGGGCACAGATACGCAGTATTTT. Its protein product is CASSFLGGTDTQYF.

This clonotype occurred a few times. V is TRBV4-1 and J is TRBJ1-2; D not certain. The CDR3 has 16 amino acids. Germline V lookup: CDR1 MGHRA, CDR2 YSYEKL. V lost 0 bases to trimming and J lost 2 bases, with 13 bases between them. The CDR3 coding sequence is TGCGCCAGCAGCCAAGACCATTACTTAGCCAACTATGGCTACACCTTC. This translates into CASSQDHYLANYGYTF.

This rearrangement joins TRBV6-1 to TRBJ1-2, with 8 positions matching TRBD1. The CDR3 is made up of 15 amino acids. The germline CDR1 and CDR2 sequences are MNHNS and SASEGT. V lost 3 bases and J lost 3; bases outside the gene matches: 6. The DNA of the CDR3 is TGTGCCAGCAGTGAGGGCAGGGGGCCGGACTATGGCTACACCTTC. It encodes CASSEGRGPDYGYTF.

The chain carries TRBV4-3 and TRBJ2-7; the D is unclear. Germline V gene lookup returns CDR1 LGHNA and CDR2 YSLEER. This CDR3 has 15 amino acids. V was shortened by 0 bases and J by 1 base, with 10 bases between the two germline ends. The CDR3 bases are TGCGCCAGCAGCCAAGACCGGATAGCTTCCTACGAGCAGTACTTC. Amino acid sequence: CASSQDRIASYEQYF.

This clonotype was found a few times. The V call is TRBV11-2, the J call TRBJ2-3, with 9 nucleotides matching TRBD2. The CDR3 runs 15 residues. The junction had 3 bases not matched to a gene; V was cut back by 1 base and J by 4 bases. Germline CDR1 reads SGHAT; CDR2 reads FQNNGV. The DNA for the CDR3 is TGTGCCAGCAGCTTAGGAGCGGGGGGCCCAGATACGCAGTATTTT. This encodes CASSLGAGGPDTQYF.

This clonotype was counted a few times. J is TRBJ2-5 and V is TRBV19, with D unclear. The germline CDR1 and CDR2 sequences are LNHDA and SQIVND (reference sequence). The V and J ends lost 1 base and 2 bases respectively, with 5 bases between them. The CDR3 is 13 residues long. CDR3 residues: CASSIVDQETQYF. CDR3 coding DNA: TGTGCCAGTAGTATAGTTGATCAAGAGACCCAGTACTTC.

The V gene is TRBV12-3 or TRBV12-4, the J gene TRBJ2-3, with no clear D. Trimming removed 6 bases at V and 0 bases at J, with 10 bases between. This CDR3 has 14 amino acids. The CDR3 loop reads CASSPQASTDTQYF. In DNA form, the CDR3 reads TGTGCCAGCAGCCCGCAAGCCAGCACAGATACGCAGTATTTT.

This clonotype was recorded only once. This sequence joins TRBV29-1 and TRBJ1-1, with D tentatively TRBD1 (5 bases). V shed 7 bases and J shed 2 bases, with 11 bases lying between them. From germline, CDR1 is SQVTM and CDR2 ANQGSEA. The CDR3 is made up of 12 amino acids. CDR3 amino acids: CSGRQTNTEAFF. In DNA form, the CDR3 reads TGCAGCGGGCGACAGACAAACACTGAAGCTTTCTTT.

Here the CDR3 DNA reads TGTGCCAGCAGCTTAGGGGGCTTATCCACGCAGTATTTT. It encodes CASSLGGLSTQYF. The gene calls are TRBV7-2 and TRBJ2-3, with D tentatively TRBD1 (5 bases). From germline, CDR1 is SGHTA and CDR2 FQGNSA. CDR3 length equals 13 residues. V gave up 1 base and J gave up 9 bases, with 11 bases separating them. Drawing the rest from reference TRBV7-2 and TRBJ2-3, the complete variable domain is GAGVSQSPSNKVTEKGKDVELRCDPISGHTALYWYRQSLGQGLEFLIYFQGNSAPDKSGLPSDRFSAERTGGSVSTLTIQRTQQEDSAVYLCASSLGGLSTQYFGPGTRLTVL.

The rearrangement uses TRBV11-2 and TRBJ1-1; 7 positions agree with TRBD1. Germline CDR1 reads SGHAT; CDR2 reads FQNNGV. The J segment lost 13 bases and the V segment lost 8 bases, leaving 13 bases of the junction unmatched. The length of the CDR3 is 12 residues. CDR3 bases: TGTGCCAGCCACCATTACGGGACAGACGGTTTCTTT. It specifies CASHHYGTDGFF.

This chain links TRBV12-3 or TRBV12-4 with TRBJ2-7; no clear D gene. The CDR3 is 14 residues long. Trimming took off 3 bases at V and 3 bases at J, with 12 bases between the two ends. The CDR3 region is CASSFLPSLYEQYF. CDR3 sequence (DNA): TGTGCCAGCAGTTTTCTTCCCAGCCTCTACGAGCAGTACTTC.

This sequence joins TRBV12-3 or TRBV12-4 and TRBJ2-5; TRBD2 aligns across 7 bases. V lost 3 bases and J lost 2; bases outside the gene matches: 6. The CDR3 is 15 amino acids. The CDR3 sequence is CASSFEAGVQETQYF. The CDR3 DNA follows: TGTGCCAGCAGTTTTGAGGCGGGGGTACAAGAGACCCAGTACTTC.

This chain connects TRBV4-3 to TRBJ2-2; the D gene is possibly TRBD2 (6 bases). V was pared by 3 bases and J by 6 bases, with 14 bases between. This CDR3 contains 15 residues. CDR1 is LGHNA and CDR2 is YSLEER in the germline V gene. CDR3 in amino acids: CASSHLSSGAGELFF. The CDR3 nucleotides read TGCGCCAGCAGCCACCTATCGTCGGGGGCCGGGGAGCTGTTTTTT.

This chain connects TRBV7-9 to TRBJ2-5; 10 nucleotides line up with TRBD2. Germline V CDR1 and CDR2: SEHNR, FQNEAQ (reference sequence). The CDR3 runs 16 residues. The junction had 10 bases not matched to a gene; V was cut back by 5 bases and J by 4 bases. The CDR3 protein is CASSGGTSEGGETQYF. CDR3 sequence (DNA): TGTGCCAGCAGCGGGGGGACTAGCGAAGGCGGAGAGACCCAGTACTTC.

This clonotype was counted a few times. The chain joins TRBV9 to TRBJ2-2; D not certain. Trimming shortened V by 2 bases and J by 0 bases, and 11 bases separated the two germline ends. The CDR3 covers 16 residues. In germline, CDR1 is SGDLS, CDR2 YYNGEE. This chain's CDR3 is CASSVTSFANTGELFF. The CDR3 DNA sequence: TGTGCCAGCAGCGTTACTTCCTTCGCGAACACCGGGGAGCTGTTTTTT.

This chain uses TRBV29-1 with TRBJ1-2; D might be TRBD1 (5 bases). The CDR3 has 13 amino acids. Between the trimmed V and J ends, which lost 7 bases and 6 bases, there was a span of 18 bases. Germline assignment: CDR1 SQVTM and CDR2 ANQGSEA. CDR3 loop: CSDPGLQADGYTF. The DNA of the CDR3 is TGCAGCGACCCAGGGTTGCAGGCCGATGGCTACACCTTC.

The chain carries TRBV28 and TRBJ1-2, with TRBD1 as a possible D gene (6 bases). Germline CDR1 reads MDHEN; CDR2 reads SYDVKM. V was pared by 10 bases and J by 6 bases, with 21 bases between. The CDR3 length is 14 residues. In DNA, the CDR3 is TGTGCCACCGCTGATCAGGGGTTGAACGATGGCTACACCTTC. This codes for CATADQGLNDGYTF.

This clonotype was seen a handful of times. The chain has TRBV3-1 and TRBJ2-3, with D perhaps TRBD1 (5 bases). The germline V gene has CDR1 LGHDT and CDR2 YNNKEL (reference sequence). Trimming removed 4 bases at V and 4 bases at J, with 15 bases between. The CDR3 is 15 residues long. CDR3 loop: CASSPGSGFPDTQYF. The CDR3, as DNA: TGTGCCAGCAGCCCAGGGTCCGGGTTTCCAGATACGCAGTATTTT.